Detailed here is one TCR beta chain. Antigen: not known. 60 Vbeta and 13 Jbeta primers were used in PCR. Here immunoSEQ multiplex PCR was the method, and the copy in TCRdb shows in-frame clones only, minus some. There are about 60,000 clones in the sample; approximately 79% occur only once, and under 3% lies in the top ten. CDR1 and CDR2 from the germline V gene are SQVTM and ANQGSEA. The CDR3 sequence is 15 residues long. The V and J ends lost 2 bases and 4 bases respectively, with 16 bases between them. The data derive from a study of cytomegalovirus exposure and HLA in healthy donors. Notes on the study in general: Reports credit the classifier with highly specific, highly sensitive diagnosis of cytomegalovirus status. Of the V segments, some could not be distinguished, including TRBV6-2 and TRBV6-3, and were excluded. Further analysis, carried out later, found HLA-associated TCR beta chains more clonally expanded than equally common other chains.

The receptor was isolated from a woman aged 25 to 39 in good health and CMV-seronegative. The V call is TRBV29-1, the J call TRBJ2-3; tentatively, D is TRBD2 (6 bases). Sequenced sample: PBMCs. CDR3 sequence (DNA): TGCAGCGTTGAATCGGCGGGAACCCGTCCAGATACGCAGTATTTT. It specifies CSVESAGTRPDTQYF.